A selection of T cell receptor beta chains follows, all from one sample in a study of cytomegalovirus exposure and HLA in healthy donors. The data were produced by immunoSEQ multiplex PCR, yet TCRdb's version contains in-frame clones alone and is incomplete. Among about 100,000 clones, 79% were seen once, and the ten largest hold more than 3.5%. Sequencing was done on a sample of PBMCs. The origin of the receptors is a female donor in good health and CMV-seropositive. Each CDR3 is given with its conserved first and last residue.

cdr3_aa: CATSTPLGAVGEQFF
v_call: TRBV15

cdr3_aa: CAWSVLKPGNQPQHF
v_call: TRBV30

cdr3_aa: CASSLVSFEKLFF
v_call: TRBV5-5

cdr3_aa: CSSSSSLSEQFF
v_call: TRBV7-9

cdr3_aa: CASSFRLSGQGSEKLFF
v_call: TRBV7-9

cdr3_aa: CASSHRGQQVLKGNQPQHF
v_call: TRBV19

cdr3_aa: CASSPIQQNTEAFF
v_call: TRBV7-2

cdr3_aa: CATSPDSNVKNIQYF
v_call: TRBV15

cdr3_aa: CASSYSYGQDEQYF
v_call: TRBV5-6

cdr3_aa: CASSLGDSRNYGYTF
v_call: TRBV5-6

cdr3_aa: CASSLGGTGGYGYTF
v_call: TRBV7-2

cdr3_aa: CASSSRTGGEGGYTF
v_call: TRBV5-1

cdr3_aa: CASSQGADQGRGNTIYF
v_call: TRBV4-1

cdr3_aa: CASSRGQEGSNEQFF
v_call: TRBV4-3

cdr3_aa: CASSLAGYFNTEAFF
v_call: TRBV5-4

cdr3_aa: CASSLPRTGGFMNTEAFF
v_call: TRBV5-1

cdr3_aa: CASSLGTSGRAWGTQYF
v_call: TRBV7-8

cdr3_aa: CASISSIGGAIGELFF
v_call: TRBV11-2

cdr3_aa: CAREDRAIHYNEQFF
v_call: TRBV10-1

cdr3_aa: CASSYSMGHTEAFF
v_call: TRBV6-5

cdr3_aa: CASSLTGLGLQGQGQYF
v_call: TRBV5-5

cdr3_aa: CASSQFSGGETYEQYF
v_call: TRBV4-2

cdr3_aa: CASSLYSGQNYGYTF
v_call: TRBV7-2

cdr3_aa: CASSGRTGPGNSPLHF
v_call: TRBV9

cdr3_aa: CATSRDLGGQETQYF
v_call: TRBV15

cdr3_aa: CASSHLSGVSNEQFF
v_call: TRBV14

cdr3_aa: CASNEFSGEYTEAFF
v_call: TRBV6-1

cdr3_aa: CASSPTRQGPTDTQYF
v_call: TRBV5-1

cdr3_aa: CASSLRLAGRIFF
v_call: TRBV7-2

cdr3_aa: CASFEDWRSYEQYF
v_call: TRBV18

cdr3_aa: CASSPGLAGGNEQFF
v_call: TRBV7-9

cdr3_aa: CASSPPGAGAYGYTF
v_call: TRBV18

cdr3_aa: CASSQRDTNNEQFF
v_call: TRBV14

cdr3_aa: CASSGGTGEKLFF
v_call: TRBV10-2

cdr3_aa: CASSLGGTSYEQYF
v_call: TRBV7-2

cdr3_aa: CASRLRGAIYEQYF
v_call: TRBV2

cdr3_aa: CSVEDRGPYNEQFF
v_call: TRBV29-1

cdr3_aa: CASSPGQGGYEQYF
v_call: TRBV27

cdr3_aa: CASSLVPGDYGYTF
v_call: TRBV5-5

cdr3_aa: CASRPGQGTMKKLFF
v_call: TRBV6-5

cdr3_aa: CASSLAGWGLNYEQYF
v_call: TRBV5-4

cdr3_aa: CASSLGPHGADTQYF
v_call: TRBV11-2

cdr3_aa: CSVDEGADTQYF
v_call: TRBV29-1

cdr3_aa: CASSVTGSTDTQYF
v_call: TRBV9

cdr3_aa: CASSETSGNPYNEQFF
v_call: TRBV6-4

cdr3_aa: CSVRTSGILNEQFF
v_call: TRBV29-1

cdr3_aa: CASSPGLAGSTDTQYF
v_call: TRBV5-1

cdr3_aa: CSSSLGGVPETQYF
v_call: TRBV7-9

cdr3_aa: CASSPRLAGRTYEQFF
v_call: TRBV18

cdr3_aa: CASSLSWRAEQYF
v_call: TRBV7-9

cdr3_aa: CASSLGLAGGYGEQYF
v_call: TRBV27

cdr3_aa: CASSSRGLAGGPGGDTQYF
v_call: TRBV19

cdr3_aa: CASSVDFYEQYF
v_call: TRBV2

cdr3_aa: CASSLDGAGSYGYTF
v_call: TRBV27

cdr3_aa: CAWTDKLNQPQHF
v_call: TRBV30

cdr3_aa: CASSEGGHGTGELFF
v_call: TRBV11-3

cdr3_aa: CASSYYRGGATEAFF
v_call: TRBV7-2